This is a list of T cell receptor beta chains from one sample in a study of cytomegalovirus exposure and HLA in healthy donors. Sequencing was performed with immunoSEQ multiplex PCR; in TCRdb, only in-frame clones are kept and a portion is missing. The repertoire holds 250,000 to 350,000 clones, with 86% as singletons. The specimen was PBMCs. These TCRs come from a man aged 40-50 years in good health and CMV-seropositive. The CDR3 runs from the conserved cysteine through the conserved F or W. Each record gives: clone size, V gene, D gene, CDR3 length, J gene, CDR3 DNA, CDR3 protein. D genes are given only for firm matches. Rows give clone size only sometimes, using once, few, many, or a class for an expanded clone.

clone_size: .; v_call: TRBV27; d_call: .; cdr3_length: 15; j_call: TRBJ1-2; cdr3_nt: TGTGCCAGCAGTTTTGTTAGCGGGGGGGCTTATGGCTACACCTTC; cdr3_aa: CASSFVSGGAYGYTF
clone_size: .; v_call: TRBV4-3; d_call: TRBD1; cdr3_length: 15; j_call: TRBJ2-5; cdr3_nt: TGCGCCAGCAGCCAACCGGGACAGGACCAAGAGACCCAGTACTTC; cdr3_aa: CASSQPGQDQETQYF
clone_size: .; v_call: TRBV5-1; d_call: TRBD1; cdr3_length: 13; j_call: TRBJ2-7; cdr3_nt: TGCGCCAGCAGCTTGGAGGGGGCTGGGGAGCAGTACTTC; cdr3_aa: CASSLEGAGEQYF
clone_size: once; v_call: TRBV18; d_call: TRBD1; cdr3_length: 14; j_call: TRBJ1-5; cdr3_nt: TGTGCCAGCTCCCGGGACAGGGGGGAGCAGCCCCAGCATTTT; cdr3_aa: CASSRDRGEQPQHF
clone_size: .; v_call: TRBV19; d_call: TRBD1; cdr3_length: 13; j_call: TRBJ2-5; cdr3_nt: TGTGCCAGTCGACAGGGGGCGCAAGAGACCCAGTACTTC; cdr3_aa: CASRQGAQETQYF
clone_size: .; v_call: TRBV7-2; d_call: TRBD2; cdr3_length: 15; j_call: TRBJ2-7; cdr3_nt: TGTGCCAGCAGCTTAACGTCGGCGGGAGGCCACGAGCAGTACTTC; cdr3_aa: CASSLTSAGGHEQYF
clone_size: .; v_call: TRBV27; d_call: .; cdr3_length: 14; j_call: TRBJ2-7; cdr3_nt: TGTGCCAGCAGTTTATCCTTTACGGGATACGAGCAGTACTTC; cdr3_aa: CASSLSFTGYEQYF
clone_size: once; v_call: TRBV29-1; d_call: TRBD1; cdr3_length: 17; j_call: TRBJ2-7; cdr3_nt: TGCAGCGTTGAAGAAGCACGGGACAGGGAGGGGGCCTACGAGCAGTACTTC; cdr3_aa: CSVEEARDREGAYEQYF
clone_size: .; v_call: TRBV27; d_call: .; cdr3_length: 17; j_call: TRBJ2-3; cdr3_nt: TGTGCCAGGTTAAGGACAGTAAGCCGACTCGCTCCAGATACGCAGTATTTT; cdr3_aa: CARLRTVSRLAPDTQYF
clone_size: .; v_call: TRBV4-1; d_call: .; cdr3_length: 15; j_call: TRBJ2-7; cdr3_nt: TGCGCCAGCAGCCAAGATTGGTCGACAGAGTACGAGCAGTACTTC; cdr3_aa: CASSQDWSTEYEQYF
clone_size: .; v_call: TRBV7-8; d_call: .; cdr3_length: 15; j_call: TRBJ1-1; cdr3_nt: TGTGCCAGCAGCTTAGTAGGGGGGGTGGCCACTGAAGCTTTCTTT; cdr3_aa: CASSLVGGVATEAFF
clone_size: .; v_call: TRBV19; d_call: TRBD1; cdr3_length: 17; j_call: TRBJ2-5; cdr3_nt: TGTGCCAGTAGATCGACAGGGAAAACAAGTTTGAGGGAGACCCAGTACTTC; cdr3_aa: CASRSTGKTSLRETQYF
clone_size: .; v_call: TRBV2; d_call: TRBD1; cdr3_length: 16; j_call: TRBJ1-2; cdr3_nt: TGTGCCAGCAGTGAACAGGACAGGGGACCCAACTATGGCTACACCTTC; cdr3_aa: CASSEQDRGPNYGYTF
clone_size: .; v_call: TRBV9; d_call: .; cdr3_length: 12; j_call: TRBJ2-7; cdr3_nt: TGTGCCAGCAGCGGACAGACCTACGAGCAGTACTTC; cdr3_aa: CASSGQTYEQYF
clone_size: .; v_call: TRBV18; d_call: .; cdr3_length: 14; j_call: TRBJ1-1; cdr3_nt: TGTGCCAGCTCACCAGGCCCAGGGAAAAACGGAGCTTTCTTT; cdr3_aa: CASSPGPGKNGAFF
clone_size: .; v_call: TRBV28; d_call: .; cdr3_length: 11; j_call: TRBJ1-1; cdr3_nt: TGTGCCAGCATTCTCAACACTGAAGCTTTCTTT; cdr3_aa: CASILNTEAFF
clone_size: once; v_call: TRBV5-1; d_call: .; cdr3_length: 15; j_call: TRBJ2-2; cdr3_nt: TGCGCCAGCAGCTTGGCCAAGACAGTAACCGGGGAGCTGTTTTTT; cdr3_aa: CASSLAKTVTGELFF
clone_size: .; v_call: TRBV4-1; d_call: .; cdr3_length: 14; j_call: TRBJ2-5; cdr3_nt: TGCGCCAGCAGCCAAGCGCAGGGCCAAGAGACCCAGTACTTC; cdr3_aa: CASSQAQGQETQYF
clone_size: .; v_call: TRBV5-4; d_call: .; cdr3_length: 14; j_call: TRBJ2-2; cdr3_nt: TGTGCCAGCAGCGCGGGACTTTGGACCGGGGAGCTGTTTTTT; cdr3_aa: CASSAGLWTGELFF
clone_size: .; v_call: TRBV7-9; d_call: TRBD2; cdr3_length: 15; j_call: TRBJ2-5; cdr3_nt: TGTGCCAGCAGCTTAGCTGCGGGAGGTCCCGAGACCCAGTACTTC; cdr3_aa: CASSLAAGGPETQYF
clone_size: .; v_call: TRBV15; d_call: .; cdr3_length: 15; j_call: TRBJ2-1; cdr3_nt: TGTGCCACCAGCAAGAGGGAGAGCTCCTACAATGAGCAGTTCTTC; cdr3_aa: CATSKRESSYNEQFF
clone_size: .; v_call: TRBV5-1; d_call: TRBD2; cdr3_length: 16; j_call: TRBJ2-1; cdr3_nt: TGCGCCAGCAGCTTGGGGGGGACTAGCGGGGTCGATGAGCAGTTCTTC; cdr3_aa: CASSLGGTSGVDEQFF
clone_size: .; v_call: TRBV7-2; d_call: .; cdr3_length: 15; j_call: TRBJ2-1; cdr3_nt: TGTGCCAGCAGCTTAACCCGGACAGCCTACAATGAGCAGTTCTTC; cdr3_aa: CASSLTRTAYNEQFF
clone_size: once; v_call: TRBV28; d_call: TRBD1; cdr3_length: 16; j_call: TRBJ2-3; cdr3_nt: TGTGCCAGCAGTTTACCACAGGGGGCGCCTAAAGATACGCAGTATTTT; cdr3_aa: CASSLPQGAPKDTQYF
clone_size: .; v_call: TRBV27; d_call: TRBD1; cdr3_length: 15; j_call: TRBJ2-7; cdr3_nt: TGTGCCAGCAGTCCCGGGACAGGGACATACCACGAGCAGTACTTC; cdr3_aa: CASSPGTGTYHEQYF
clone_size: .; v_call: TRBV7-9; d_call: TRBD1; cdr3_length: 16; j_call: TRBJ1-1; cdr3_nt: TGTGCCAGCAGGCAAACAGGGGTCTTAATGAACACTGAAGCTTTCTTT; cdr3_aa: CASRQTGVLMNTEAFF
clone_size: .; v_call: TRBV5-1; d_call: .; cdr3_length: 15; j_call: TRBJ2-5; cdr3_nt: TGCGCCAGCAGCTTGGATACAGGCCTCCAAGAGACCCAGTACTTC; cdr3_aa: CASSLDTGLQETQYF
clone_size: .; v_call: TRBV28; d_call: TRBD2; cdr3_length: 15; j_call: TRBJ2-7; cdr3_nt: TGTGCCAGCAGTTCACCGGGACTAGCGGGACCCGAGCAGTACTTC; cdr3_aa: CASSSPGLAGPEQYF
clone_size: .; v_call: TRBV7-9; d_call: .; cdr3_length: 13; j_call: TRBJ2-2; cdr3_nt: TGTGCCAGCAGCTTTGTGGAGACCGGGGAGCTGTTTTTT; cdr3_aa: CASSFVETGELFF
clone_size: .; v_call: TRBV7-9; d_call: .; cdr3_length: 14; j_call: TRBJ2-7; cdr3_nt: TGTGCCAGCAGTCACGGTCGGAGCTCCTACGAGCAGTACTTC; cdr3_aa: CASSHGRSSYEQYF
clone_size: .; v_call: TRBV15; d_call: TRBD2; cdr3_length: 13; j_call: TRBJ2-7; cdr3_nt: TGTGCCATCCGGACTAGCGGGACCTACGAGCAGTACTTC; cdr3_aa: CAIRTSGTYEQYF
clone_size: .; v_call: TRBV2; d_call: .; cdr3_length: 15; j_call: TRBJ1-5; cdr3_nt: TGTGCCAGCAGTGAAGCGTCGACAGTGTTTCAGCCCCAGCATTTT; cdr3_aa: CASSEASTVFQPQHF
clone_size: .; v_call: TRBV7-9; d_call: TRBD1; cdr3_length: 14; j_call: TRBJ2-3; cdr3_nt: TGTGCCAGCAGCCCGACAGGGTATGAAGATACGCAGTATTTT; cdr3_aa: CASSPTGYEDTQYF
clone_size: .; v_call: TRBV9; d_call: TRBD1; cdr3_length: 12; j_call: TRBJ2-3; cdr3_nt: TGTGCCAGCAGCCCCACAGGGGACACGCAGTATTTT; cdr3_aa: CASSPTGDTQYF
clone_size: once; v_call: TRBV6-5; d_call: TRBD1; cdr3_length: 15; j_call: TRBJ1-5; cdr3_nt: TGTGCCAGCAGTTACTCGAACAGGGGGCATCAGCCCCAGCATTTT; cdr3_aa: CASSYSNRGHQPQHF